Shown below are 28 T cell receptor beta chains from a single sample sequenced in a study of blood T cells in healthy people across ages (dated by TCRdb to the mid-2010s). The library was produced with 5' RACE. Sequencer: Illumina HiSeq 2500. A second about 7 to 11 cycle PCR used a sample-barcoded 5' primer and a J-beta primer mix. Through fastp at Q25 and MiXCR, TCRdb rebuilt clones from the public reads, retaining in-frame beta chains. Duplicate CDR3 protein sequences are folded into a single record with the most common DNA and genes. A total of under 850,000 distinct CDR3 sequences appear in this sample, 36% of them only once. 10% to 15% of the sample is in the top ten clones. Material for sequencing was blood. The receptors stem from a man in his late teens or twenties in good health.

The rearrangement links TRBV7-6 to TRBJ2-1; tentative D call: TRBD2 (6 bases). Trimming stripped 3 bases from V and 6 bases from J, with 24 bases between. The germline V gene encodes CDR1 SGHVS and CDR2 FNYEAQ. This CDR3 region has 18 residues. The CDR3 reads CASSFPQGGNATPNEQFF. As DNA, the CDR3 is TGTGCCAGCAGCTTCCCCCAGGGAGGCAACGCCACCCCCAATGAGCAGTTCTTC.

In its sample, this clonotype was seen once. This sequence joins TRBV12-3 or TRBV12-4 and TRBJ2-1; no clear D. CDR3 size: 14 residues. The V end was cut by 7 bases, the J end by 1 base, with 11 bases between. The CDR3 DNA sequence: TGTGCCAGCATTGGGGATGGATCCTACAATGAGCAGTTCTTC. This codes for CASIGDGSYNEQFF.

The chain is built from TRBV5-8 and TRBJ2-3; tentative D call: TRBD1 (5 bases). This CDR3 has 14 residues. V dropped 7 bases and J dropped 0 bases, with 12 bases sitting between them. The germline CDR1 and CDR2 sequences are SGHTS and YDEGEE. DNA for the CDR3: TGTGCCAGCGGTCCCAGGGAAAGCACAGATACGCAGTATTTT. This sequence encodes CASGPRESTDTQYF.

This clonotype was found many times. The V call is TRBV12-3 or TRBV12-4, the J call TRBJ2-5, with D perhaps matching TRBD2 (6 bases). The CDR3 totals 14 residues. Trimming stripped 0 bases from V and 5 bases from J, with 10 bases between. CDR3 DNA sequence: TGTGCCAGCAGTTTAGCGGGGGGTGTGGAGACCCAGTACTTC. Translating it yields CASSLAGGVETQYF.

This clonotype has just a few counts. The rearrangement links TRBV12-3 or TRBV12-4 to TRBJ1-1, with 7 bases fitting TRBD1. V gave up 2 bases and J gave up 8 bases; unmatched junction bases: 11. This CDR3 contains 15 residues. CDR3 sequence: CASSLRQGPPSEAFF. The CDR3 region has the DNA TGTGCCAGCAGTTTAAGACAGGGACCACCTTCGGAAGCTTTCTTT.

The chain has TRBV4-2 and TRBJ2-3, with 10 bases that match TRBD2. The J segment lost 8 bases and the V segment lost 4 bases, leaving 15 bases of the junction unmatched. The CDR3 covers 17 residues. CDR1 and CDR2 from the germline V gene are LGHNA and YNFKEQ. Here the CDR3 reads CASSPPRLAGVVGTQYF. CDR3 DNA sequence: TGTGCCAGCAGCCCCCCACGGCTAGCGGGAGTAGTGGGTACGCAGTATTTT.

The V call is TRBV6-6, the J call TRBJ1-6; tentative D call: TRBD1 (6 bases). CDR3 length: 15 residues. CDR1 is MNHNY, CDR2 SVGAGI, per germline (reference sequence). The V and J ends lost 0 bases and 8 bases respectively, with 11 bases between them. The CDR3 DNA follows: TGTGCCAGCAGTTACTCACAGGGAGGTGATTCACCCCTCCACTTT. It encodes CASSYSQGGDSPLHF.

The chain has TRBV7-3 and TRBJ1-1; D is possibly TRBD1 (5 bases). Trimming pared 4 bases from V and 1 base from J, leaving 13 bases between. CDR3 size: 15 residues. The germline V gene encodes CDR1 SGHTA and CDR2 FQGTGA. The chain's CDR3 is CASSSTPGPNTEAFF. CDR3 sequence (DNA): TGTGCCAGCAGCTCTACCCCAGGGCCGAACACTGAAGCTTTCTTT.

This clonotype was counted at least ten times. The genes are TRBV27 and TRBJ2-4, with D possibly being TRBD1 or TRBD2 (6 bases each). Germline V lookup: CDR1 MNHEY, CDR2 SMNVEV (reference sequence). V lost 3 bases, J lost 9 bases, and 12 bases lay in between. The CDR3 covers 13 residues. The CDR3, as DNA: TGTGCCAGCAGTTTTAGGGGGGCTGCCATTCAGTACTTC. Encoded protein: CASSFRGAAIQYF.

The rearrangement joins TRBV20-1 to TRBJ1-5; 8 bases match TRBD1. This CDR3 is 17 amino acids long. J gave up 0 bases and V 5 bases, and 12 bases lay outside the gene matches. Germline CDR1 DFQATT, CDR2 SNEGSKA (reference sequence). Here the CDR3 reads CSAQRTGPPLSNQPQHF. CDR3 DNA sequence: TGCAGTGCTCAGCGGACAGGGCCTCCCCTTAGCAATCAGCCCCAGCATTTT.

This clonotype was seen a few times. The chain joins TRBV20-1 to TRBJ2-3; D gene ambiguous. V lost 3 bases, J lost 0 bases, and 7 bases lay in between. The CDR3 has 13 residues. The germline V gene has CDR1 DFQATT and CDR2 SNEGSKA (reference sequence). The CDR3 coding sequence is TGCAGTGCTAGGGCTACTAGCACAGATACGCAGTATTTT. Its protein product is CSARATSTDTQYF.

The chain is built from TRBV12-3 or TRBV12-4 and TRBJ1-2; 11 bases agree with TRBD1. V was pared by 5 bases and J by 7 bases, with 12 bases of the junction left unmatched. This CDR3 comprises 16 residues. DNA of the CDR3: TGTGCCAGCAGTCGTCCCGGGACAGGGGGTTATAGTGGCTACACCTTC. This encodes CASSRPGTGGYSGYTF.

This sequence joins TRBV29-1 and TRBJ2-1; TRBD2 is a possible D gene (6 bases). CDR3 length equals 16 residues. V lost 2 bases to trimming and J lost 7 bases, with 21 bases between them. Germline V CDR1 and CDR2: SQVTM, ANQGSEA. The CDR3 DNA is TGCAGCGTTGAAAAGGGAGGAGGGAATAGAGCGAATGAGCAGTTCTTC. Protein: CSVEKGGGNRANEQFF.

The chain is built from TRBV7-9 and TRBJ2-3; 7 positions match TRBD2. The germline gives CDR1 SEHNR, CDR2 FQNEAQ (reference sequence). V lost 2 bases and J lost 3; bases outside the gene matches: 5. This CDR3 region has 15 residues. CDR3 sequence reads: CASSLLFGGTDTQYF. In DNA form, the CDR3 reads TGTGCCAGCAGCTTACTTTTCGGGGGGACAGATACGCAGTATTTT.

This chain connects TRBV7-9 to TRBJ2-7; D call uncertain. From germline, CDR1 is SEHNR and CDR2 FQNEAQ (reference sequence). V dropped 1 base and J dropped 0 bases, with 10 bases sitting between them. This CDR3 is built from 15 residues. CDR3 sequence: CASSLGMRTSYEQYF. In DNA, the CDR3 is TGTGCCAGCAGCTTAGGAATGCGGACCTCCTACGAGCAGTACTTC.

This clonotype was seen only once. The germline gene is not matched at one end of the junction; a read error may be the cause. V is TRBV20-1 and J is TRBJ2-6; TRBD2 is a possible D gene (5 bases). Per germline, CDR1 DFQATT and CDR2 SNEGSKA (reference sequence). The CDR3 totals 16 residues. The CDR3 DNA reads as TGCAGTACTAGTGGTCCCCGGAAATCTGGGGCCAACGTCCTGACTTTC. Translated: CSTSGPRKSGANVLTF.

This clonotype was recorded a few times. The genes are TRBV7-3 and TRBJ1-1; the match to TRBD1 covers 7 bases. V shed 5 bases and J 5 bases; nucleotides not matched to a gene: 8. Germline CDR1 SGHTA, CDR2 FQGTGA. CDR3 length equals 14 residues. The CDR3 loop is CASSLRDSATEAFF. Written as DNA, the CDR3 is TGTGCCAGCAGCCTCCGGGACAGTGCAACTGAAGCTTTCTTT.

The rearrangement links TRBV7-8 to TRBJ2-5; D gene unclear. The germline V and J ends were trimmed by 2 bases and 2 bases, with 9 bases remaining between them. Germline-derived CDR1 and CDR2 are SGHVS and FQNEAQ. CDR3 length: 14 residues. The CDR3 is CASSLWTIQETQYF. The CDR3 nucleotides read TGTGCCAGCAGCTTATGGACGATTCAAGAGACCCAGTACTTC.

The chain couples TRBV2 to TRBJ2-1; D is possibly TRBD2 (6 bases). Germline V gene data show CDR1 as SNHLY and CDR2 as FYNNEI. CDR3 size: 15 residues. V dropped 8 bases and J dropped 8 bases, with 22 bases sitting between them. DNA for the CDR3: TGTGCCAGCGGGAAGACTAGTGGGGTTACGGATGAGCAGTTCTTC. This sequence encodes CASGKTSGVTDEQFF.

V usage is TRBV20-1 and J usage is TRBJ2-2; D possibly corresponds to TRBD2 (5 bases). Between the trimmed V and J ends, which lost 6 bases and 7 bases, there was a span of 15 bases. The CDR3 sequence is 13 residues long. CDR1 and CDR2 (germline): DFQATT, SNEGSKA (reference sequence). CDR3 loop: CSALGPGVGELFF. For the CDR3, the DNA is TGCAGTGCCCTAGGGCCCGGGGTCGGGGAGCTGTTTTTT.

Comment on this clonotype: The junction differs from germline at one of its ends, possibly a read error. The J gene is TRBJ1-1, the V gene TRBV5-1, with 7 bases fitting TRBD1. Germline values: CDR1 SGHRS, CDR2 YFSETQ. The CDR3 has 14 residues. The CDR3 loop is CASSLTGANTEVFF. CDR3 nucleotide sequence: TGCGCCAGCAGCTTGACAGGGGCGAACACTGAAGTTTTCTTT.

This clonotype was recorded many times. The CDR3 is CASSLWLAGGTTDTQYF. The CDR3 coding sequence is TGTGCCAGCAGCTTGTGGCTAGCGGGGGGGACCACAGATACGCAGTATTTT. This chain uses TRBV5-6 with TRBJ2-3, with 12 bases that match TRBD2. Germline CDR1 and CDR2: SGHDT and YYEEEE. This CDR3 has 17 residues. Trimming took 1 base from V and 2 from J; bases not matched to a gene: 5.

Comment on this clonotype: At one end the junction does not follow the germline gene, possibly because of a read error. The gene calls are TRBV20-1 and TRBJ2-2; a possible D gene is TRBD2 (5 bases). The CDR3 runs 13 residues. Germline V lookup: CDR1 DFQATT, CDR2 SNEGSKA (reference sequence). Here the CDR3 DNA reads TGCAGTGCTCCATACCCGAACACCGGGGAACTGTTTTTT. Residues: CSAPYPNTGELFF.

This clonotype showed up just a few times. This chain connects TRBV7-9 to TRBJ1-2, with 9 bases that match TRBD1. Germline-derived CDR1 and CDR2 are SEHNR and FQNEAQ (reference sequence). The CDR3 contains 15 residues. The J segment lost 6 bases and the V segment lost 5 bases, leaving 10 bases of the junction unmatched. The CDR3: CASSLHRGPNDGYTF. In nucleotides, the CDR3 is TGTGCCAGCAGCCTTCACAGGGGGCCCAATGATGGCTACACCTTC.

This sequence joins TRBV5-1 and TRBJ1-6; D is unresolved. CDR1 SGHRS and CDR2 YFSETQ come from the germline V gene. The CDR3 consists of 16 residues. V gave up 4 bases and J gave up 8 bases, with 19 bases separating them. CDR3 bases: TGCGCCAGCAGCAGGGATTGGGGTGAGGGCGATTCACCCCTCCACTTT. Its protein is CASSRDWGEGDSPLHF.

This clonotype has more than one count but fewer than ten. This sequence joins TRBV4-2 and TRBJ1-2; D remains unclear. V was clipped by 0 bases and J by 6 bases, with 8 bases between them. The CDR3 sequence is 13 residues long. Germline values: CDR1 LGHNA, CDR2 YNFKEQ. DNA of the CDR3: TGTGCCAGCAGCCAAGATCCAACGGATGGCTACACCTTC. Translation gives CASSQDPTDGYTF.

V and J are TRBV29-1 and TRBJ2-1, with 7 nucleotides matching TRBD2. J was trimmed by 7 bases and V by 3 bases; bases with no gene match: 6. The CDR3 extends over 13 amino acids. Looked up from germline, CDR1 is SQVTM and CDR2 is ANQGSEA. The CDR3 region has the DNA TGCAGCGTTGACCGACTAGCTCTGAATGAGCAGTTCTTC. Protein product: CSVDRLALNEQFF.

This clonotype has only one observation. This sequence joins TRBV7-9 and TRBJ2-1; no clear D gene. The germline V gene has CDR1 SEHNR and CDR2 FQNEAQ (reference sequence). The V end lost 5 bases, the J end lost 5 bases, and 16 bases lay between the germline ends. The CDR3 is 15 residues long. CDR3 nucleotide sequence: TGTGCCAGCAGCGTAAGCTCGGTTCGGAACAATGAGCAGTTCTTC. It encodes CASSVSSVRNNEQFF.